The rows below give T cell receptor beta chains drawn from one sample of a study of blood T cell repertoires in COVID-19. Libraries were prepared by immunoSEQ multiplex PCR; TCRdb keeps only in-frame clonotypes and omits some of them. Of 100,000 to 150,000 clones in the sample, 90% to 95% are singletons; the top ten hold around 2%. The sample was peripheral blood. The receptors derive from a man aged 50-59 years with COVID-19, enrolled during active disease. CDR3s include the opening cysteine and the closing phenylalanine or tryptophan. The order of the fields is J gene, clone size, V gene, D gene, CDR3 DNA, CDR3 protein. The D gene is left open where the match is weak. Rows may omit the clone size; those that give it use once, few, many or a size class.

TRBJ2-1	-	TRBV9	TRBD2	TGTGCCAGCAGCGTAGGACTAGCGGATTACAATGAGCAGTTCTTC	CASSVGLADYNEQFF
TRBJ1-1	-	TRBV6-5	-	TGTGCCAGCAGTTACTCGGGAGGGACTGAAGCTTTCTTT	CASSYSGGTEAFF
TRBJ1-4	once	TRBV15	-	TGTGCCACCAGCAGAGATCAGGGAACTAATGAAAAACTGTTTTTT	CATSRDQGTNEKLFF
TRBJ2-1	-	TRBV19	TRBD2	TGTGCCAGTAGGGTAGCGGGAGGGCCATACAATGAGCAGTTCTTC	CASRVAGGPYNEQFF
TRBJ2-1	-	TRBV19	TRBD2	TGTGCCAGTAGTCAACTAGCGGGTCCCGCTCATGAGCAGTTCTTC	CASSQLAGPAHEQFF
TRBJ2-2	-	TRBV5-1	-	TGCGCCAGCAGCTTGCCTGGGACTTCCACCGGGGAGCTGTTTTTT	CASSLPGTSTGELFF
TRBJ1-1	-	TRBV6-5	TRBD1	TGTGCCAGCAGTTTCCTCAGGGGGACTGAAGCTTTCTTT	CASSFLRGTEAFF
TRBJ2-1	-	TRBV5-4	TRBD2	TGTGCCAGCAGCTTGGCCGGGGCTAGCGGAGACAATGAGCAGTTCTTC	CASSLAGASGDNEQFF
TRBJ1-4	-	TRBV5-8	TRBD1	TGTGCCAGCAGCTTAGACAGGGCGGGGGAAAAACTGTTTTTT	CASSLDRAGEKLFF
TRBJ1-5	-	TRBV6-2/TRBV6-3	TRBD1	TGTGCCAGCAGTTACACGTTACAGGGGGTCGATTTTAGCAATCAGCCCCAGCATTTT	CASSYTLQGVDFSNQPQHF
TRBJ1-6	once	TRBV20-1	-	TGCAGTGCTAGTTTCCAGGGGTTAGGTGCCCATTCACCCCTCCACTTT	CSASFQGLGAHSPLHF
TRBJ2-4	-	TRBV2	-	TGTGCCAGCACCCTGGGGGGACAGATAAACATTCAGTACTTC	CASTLGGQINIQYF
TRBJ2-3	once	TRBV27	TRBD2	TGTGCCAGCCAAGCGGGGACCACAGATACGCAGTATTTT	CASQAGTTDTQYF
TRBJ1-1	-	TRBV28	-	TGTGCCAGCGGCGTAACTCCCAACCGGGGCACTGAAGCTTTCTTT	CASGVTPNRGTEAFF
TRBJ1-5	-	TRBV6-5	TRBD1	TGTGCCAGTTCGGGACAGGGAAGGCGACAGCCCCAGCATTTT	CASSGQGRRQPQHF
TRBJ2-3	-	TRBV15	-	TGTGCCACCAGCAGGACTATCACAGATACGCAGTATTTT	CATSRTITDTQYF
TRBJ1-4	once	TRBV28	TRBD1	TGTGCCAGCAGTTCGGGACAGGGCGGTGAAAAACTGTTTTTT	CASSSGQGGEKLFF
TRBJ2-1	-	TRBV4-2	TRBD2	TGTGCCAGCAGCCGGGAGCGGGAGGGCCATCCTGAGCAGTTCTTC	CASSREREGHPEQFF
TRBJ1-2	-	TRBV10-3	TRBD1	TGTGCCATCAGTGAGCTCCTAAGGGACAGTCCACAGTACTATGGCTACACCTTC	CAISELLRDSPQYYGYTF
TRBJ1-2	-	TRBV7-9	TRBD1	TGTGCCAGCAGCTCAGGGGGGACACCTCGATCGGCTGGCTACACCTTC	CASSSGGTPRSAGYTF
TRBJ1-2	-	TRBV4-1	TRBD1	TGCGCCAGCAGCCAAGGGCAGGGGGCGCGTGGCTATGGCTACACCTTC	CASSQGQGARGYGYTF
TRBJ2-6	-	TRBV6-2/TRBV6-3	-	TGTGCCAGCAGTTCGTGGGAGGTGTCCTCTGGGGCCAACGTCCTGACTTTC	CASSSWEVSSGANVLTF
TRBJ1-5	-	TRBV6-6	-	TGTGCCAGCACGGGGGAAGGGCATCAGCCCCAGCATTTT	CASTGEGHQPQHF
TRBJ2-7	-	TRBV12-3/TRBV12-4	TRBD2	TGTGCCAGCAGTCCCCTAGCGGGAGGGTTTCTGTACTTC	CASSPLAGGFLYF
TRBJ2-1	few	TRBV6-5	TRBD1	TGTGCCAGCAGTTATGGGCCGACAGGGAAGCATGAGCAGTTCTTC	CASSYGPTGKHEQFF
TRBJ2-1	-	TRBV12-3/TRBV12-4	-	TGTGCCAGCAGCCAACAGGGCGGGAATGAGCAGTTCTTC	CASSQQGGNEQFF
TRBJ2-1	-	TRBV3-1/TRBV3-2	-	TGTGCCAGCAGCCATAGTGAGAGCTCCTACAATGAGCAGTTCTTC	CASSHSESSYNEQFF
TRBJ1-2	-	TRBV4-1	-	TGCGCCAGCAGCCCTCAGGGAGGGGGCTATGGCTACACCTTC	CASSPQGGGYGYTF
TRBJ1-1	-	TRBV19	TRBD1	TGTGCCAGTAGTACCCGGGGACAGGGAGACACTGAAGCTTTCTTT	CASSTRGQGDTEAFF
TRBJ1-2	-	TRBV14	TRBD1	TGTGCCAGCAGCCAGGGACAGATTTATGGCTACACCTTC	CASSQGQIYGYTF
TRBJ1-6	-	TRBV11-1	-	TGTGCCAGCAGCTTAACGGCAGGAGGAAATTCACCCCTCCACTTT	CASSLTAGGNSPLHF
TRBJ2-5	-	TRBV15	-	TGTGCCACCAGCAGGGCCCTCGAGGCCTTGGGAGAGACCCAGTACTTC	CATSRALEALGETQYF
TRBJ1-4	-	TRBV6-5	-	TGTGCCAGCAGTTCCGGGAATAATGAAAAACTGTTTTTT	CASSSGNNEKLFF
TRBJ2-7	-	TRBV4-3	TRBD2	TGCGCCAGCAGCCAAGTACTAGCGGGAGGCCTCTCCTACGAGCAGTACTTC	CASSQVLAGGLSYEQYF
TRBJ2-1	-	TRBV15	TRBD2	TGTGCCACCAGCAGAGGACTAGCGGATAACAATGAGCAGTTCTTC	CATSRGLADNNEQFF
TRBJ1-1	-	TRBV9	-	TGTGCCAGCAGCGTGGGCCCCAGGGGAGGGACTGAAGCTTTCTTT	CASSVGPRGGTEAFF
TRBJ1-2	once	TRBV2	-	TGTGCGAGCCGGGGACAAGGCCTGGTGGGTGGCTACACCTTC	CASRGQGLVGGYTF
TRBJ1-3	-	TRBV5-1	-	TGCGCCAGCAGCTTGGGGGAGCTAACTGGAAACACCATATATTTT	CASSLGELTGNTIYF
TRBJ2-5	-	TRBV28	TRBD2	TGTGCCAGCAGTTTAGGACTAGCGGGAGCGGAGGGGGAGACCCAGTACTTC	CASSLGLAGAEGETQYF
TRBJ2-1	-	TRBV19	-	TGTGCCAGTACCCCGGGGATTACGGGTGAGCAGTTCTTC	CASTPGITGEQFF
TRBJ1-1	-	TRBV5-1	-	TGCGCCAGCAGCGCAACTTTTTCGTCTGAAGCTTTCTTT	CASSATFSSEAFF
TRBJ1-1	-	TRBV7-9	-	TGTGCCAGCGGGGAACAGGGATGGACTGAAGCTTTCTTT	CASGEQGWTEAFF
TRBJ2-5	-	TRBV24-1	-	TGTGCCACCAGTGATTTAGCAGGGCCCCAGTACTTC	CATSDLAGPQYF
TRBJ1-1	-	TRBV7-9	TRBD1	TGTGCCAGCAGCTTCCGGGACAGGGGGAACACTGAAGCTTTCTTT	CASSFRDRGNTEAFF
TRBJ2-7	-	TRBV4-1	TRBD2	TGCGCCAGCAGCCTTACTAGCGGGCAGGCCTACGAGCAGTACTTC	CASSLTSGQAYEQYF
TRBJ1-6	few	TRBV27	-	TGTGCCAGCAGTTTATTTCAGGGTGATTCACCCCTCCACTTT	CASSLFQGDSPLHF
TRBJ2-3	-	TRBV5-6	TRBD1	TGTGCCAGCACCGACAGGGTTGGGGCGGATACGCAGTATTTT	CASTDRVGADTQYF
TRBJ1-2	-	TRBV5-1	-	TGCGCCAGCAGCTTGGACAGGCTCAATCTCTATGGCTACACCTTC	CASSLDRLNLYGYTF
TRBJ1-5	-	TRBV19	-	TGTGCCAGTAGTATAGATCATCAGGGTGGCAATCAGCCCCAGCATTTT	CASSIDHQGGNQPQHF
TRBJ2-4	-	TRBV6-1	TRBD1	TGTGCCAGCAGTGAACAGGGGGCGAAAAACATTCAGTACTTC	CASSEQGAKNIQYF
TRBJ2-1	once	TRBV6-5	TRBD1	TGTGCCAGCAATTACAGGGGACAGGGGACTGAGCAGTTCTTC	CASNYRGQGTEQFF
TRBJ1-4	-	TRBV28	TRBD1	TGTGCCAGCACCCTAGACAGGGGGTCTAATGAAAAACTGTTTTTT	CASTLDRGSNEKLFF
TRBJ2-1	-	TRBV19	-	TGTGCCAGTAGTCTCCGGGATGAGCAGTTCTTC	CASSLRDEQFF
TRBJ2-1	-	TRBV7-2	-	TGTGCCAGCAGCTTACCACATCAGAGGCGTAGGAGCTCCTACAATGAGCAGTTCTTC	CASSLPHQRRRSSYNEQFF
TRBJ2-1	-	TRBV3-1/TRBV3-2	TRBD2	TGTGCCAGCAGCCAAGAGTTGGGACTAAGGAGTGGGAATGAGCAGTTCTTC	CASSQELGLRSGNEQFF